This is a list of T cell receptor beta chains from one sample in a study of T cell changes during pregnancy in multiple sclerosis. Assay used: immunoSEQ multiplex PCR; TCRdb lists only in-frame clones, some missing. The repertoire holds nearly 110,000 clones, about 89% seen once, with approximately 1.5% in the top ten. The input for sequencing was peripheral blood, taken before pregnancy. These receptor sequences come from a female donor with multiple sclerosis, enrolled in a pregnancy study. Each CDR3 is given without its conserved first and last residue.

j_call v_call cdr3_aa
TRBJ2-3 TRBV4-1 ASSQTVIWDDTQY
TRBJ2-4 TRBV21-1 ASSKGTGRLRATISKNIQY
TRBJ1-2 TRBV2 ASSPTGPYGYT
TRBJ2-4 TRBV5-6 ASSFRGVVAKNIQY
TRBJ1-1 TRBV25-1 ASSEPQGVNTEAF
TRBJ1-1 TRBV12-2 ASRLGQGWETEAF
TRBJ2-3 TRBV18 ASSPVTAQSTDTQY
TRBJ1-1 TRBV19 ASSIQGFGTEAF
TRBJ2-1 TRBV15 ATSRETGNNEQF
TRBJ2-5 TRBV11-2 ASSLPRGGHETQY
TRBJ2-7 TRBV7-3 ASSPRRQDEQY
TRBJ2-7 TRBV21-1 AMRGPTGENFYEQY
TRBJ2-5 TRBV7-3 ASSLNGGQETQY
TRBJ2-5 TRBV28 ASSWWAGRETQY
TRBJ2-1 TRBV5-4 ASSPRTSGRIQNEQF
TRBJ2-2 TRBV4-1 ASSLAGTSTGELF
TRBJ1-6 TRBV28 ASSLIQGVTNSPLH
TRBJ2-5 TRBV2 AGRDREETQY
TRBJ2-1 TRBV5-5 ASSHQTGGYNEQF
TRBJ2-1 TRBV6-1 ASSAQLGTGVRHNEQF
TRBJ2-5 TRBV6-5 ASSYAGEIETQY
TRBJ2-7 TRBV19 ASSIVAGNYEQY
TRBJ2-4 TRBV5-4 ASSSGAPRESIQY
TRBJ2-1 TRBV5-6 ASSLGLADLVNEQF
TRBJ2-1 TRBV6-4 ASSELAGDYNEQF
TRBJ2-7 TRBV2 ASSAASGGAYEQY
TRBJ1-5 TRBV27 ASSPGGNQPQH
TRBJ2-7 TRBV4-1 ASSQGSGKHPYEQY
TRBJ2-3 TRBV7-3 ASSLAGVGTDTQY
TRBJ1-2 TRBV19 ASRSSTGLWYGYT
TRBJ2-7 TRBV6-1 ASSRLFYEQY
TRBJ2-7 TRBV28 ASSLPEFYEQY
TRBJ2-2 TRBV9 ASSVVRTGGAGELF
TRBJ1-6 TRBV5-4 ASSFGQGESPLH
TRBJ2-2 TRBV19 ASKSHESTGELF
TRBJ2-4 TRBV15 ATSGPIQENIQY
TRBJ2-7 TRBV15 ATSRLNRGEQY
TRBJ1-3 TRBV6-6 ASSYDRVGNTIY
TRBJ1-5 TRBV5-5 ASSVGGTVYSNQPQH
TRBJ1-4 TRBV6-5 ASSYSPTATNEKLF